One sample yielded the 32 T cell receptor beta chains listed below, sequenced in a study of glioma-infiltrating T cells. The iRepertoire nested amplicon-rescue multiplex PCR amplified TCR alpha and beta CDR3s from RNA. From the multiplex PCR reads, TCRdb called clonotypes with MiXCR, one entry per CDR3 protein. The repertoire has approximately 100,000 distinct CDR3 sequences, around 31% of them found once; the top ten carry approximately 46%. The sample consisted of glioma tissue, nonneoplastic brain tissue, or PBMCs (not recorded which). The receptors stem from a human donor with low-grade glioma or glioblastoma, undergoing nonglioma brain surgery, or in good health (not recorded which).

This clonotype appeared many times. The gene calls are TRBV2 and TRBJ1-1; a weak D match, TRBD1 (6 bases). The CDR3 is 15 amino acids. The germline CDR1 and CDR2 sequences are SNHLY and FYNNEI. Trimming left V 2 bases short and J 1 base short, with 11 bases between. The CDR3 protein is CASSEMGTRNTEAFF. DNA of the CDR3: TGTGCCAGCAGTGAAATGGGGACAAGGAACACTGAAGCTTTCTTT. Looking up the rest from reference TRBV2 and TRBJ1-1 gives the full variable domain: EPEVTQTPSHQVTQMGQEVILRCVPISNHLYFYWYRQILGQKVEFLVSFYNNEISEKSEIFDDQFSVERPDGSNFTLKIRSTKLEDSAMYFCASSEMGTRNTEAFFGQGTRLTVV.

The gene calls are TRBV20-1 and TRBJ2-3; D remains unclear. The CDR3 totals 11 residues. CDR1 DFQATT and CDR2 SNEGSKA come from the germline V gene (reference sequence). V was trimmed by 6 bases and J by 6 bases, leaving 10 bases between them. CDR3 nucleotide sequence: TGCAGTGCATCCGGGCCGGATACGCAGTATTTT. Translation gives CSASGPDTQYF.

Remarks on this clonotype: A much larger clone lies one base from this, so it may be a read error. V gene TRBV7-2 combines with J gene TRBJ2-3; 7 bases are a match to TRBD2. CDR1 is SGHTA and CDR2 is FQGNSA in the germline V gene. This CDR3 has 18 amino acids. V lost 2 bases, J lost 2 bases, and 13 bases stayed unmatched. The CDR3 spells CASSLRLTSAGPTDTQYF. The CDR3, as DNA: TGTGCCAGCAGCTTACGTTTAACTAGCGCGGGACCCACAGATACGCAGTATTTT.

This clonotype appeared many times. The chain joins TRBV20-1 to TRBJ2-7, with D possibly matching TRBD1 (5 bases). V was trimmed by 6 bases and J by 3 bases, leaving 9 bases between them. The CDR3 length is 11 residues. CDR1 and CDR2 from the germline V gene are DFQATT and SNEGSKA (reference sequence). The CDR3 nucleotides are TGCAGTGCGCACCAGGGCTACGAGCAGTACTTC. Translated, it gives CSAHQGYEQYF.

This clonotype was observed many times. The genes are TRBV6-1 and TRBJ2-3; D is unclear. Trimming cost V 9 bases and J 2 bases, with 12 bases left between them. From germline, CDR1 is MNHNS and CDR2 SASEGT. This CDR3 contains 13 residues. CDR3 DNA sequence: TGTGCCAGTATAGAAGGACCCACAGATACGCAGTATTTT. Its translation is CASIEGPTDTQYF.

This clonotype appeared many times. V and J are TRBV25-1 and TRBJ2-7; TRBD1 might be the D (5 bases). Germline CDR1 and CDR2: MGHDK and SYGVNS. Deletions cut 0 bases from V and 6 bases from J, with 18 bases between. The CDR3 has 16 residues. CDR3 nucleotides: TGTGCCAGCAGTGAATATATTGGGGCAGGGAAGGCCGAGCAGTACTTC. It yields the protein CASSEYIGAGKAEQYF.

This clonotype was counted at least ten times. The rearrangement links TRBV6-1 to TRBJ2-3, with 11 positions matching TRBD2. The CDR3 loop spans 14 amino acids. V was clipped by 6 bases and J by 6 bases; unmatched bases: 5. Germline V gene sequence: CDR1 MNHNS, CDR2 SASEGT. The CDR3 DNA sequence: TGTGCCAGCAGCCCTAGCGGGGGGAGTGATACGCAGTATTTT. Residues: CASSPSGGSDTQYF.

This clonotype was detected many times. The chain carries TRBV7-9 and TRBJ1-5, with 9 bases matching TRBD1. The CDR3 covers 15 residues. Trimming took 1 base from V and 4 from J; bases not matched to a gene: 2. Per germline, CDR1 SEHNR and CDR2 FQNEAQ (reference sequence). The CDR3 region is CASSLGGTGNQPQHF. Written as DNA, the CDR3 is TGTGCCAGCAGCTTAGGGGGGACAGGGAATCAGCCCCAGCATTTT.

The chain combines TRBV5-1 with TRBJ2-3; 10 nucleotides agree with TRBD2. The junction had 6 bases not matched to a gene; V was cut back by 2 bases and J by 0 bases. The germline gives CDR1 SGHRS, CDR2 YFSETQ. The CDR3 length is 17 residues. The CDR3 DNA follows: TGCGCCAGCAGCTTAATTACTAGCGGGGCTAGCACAGATACGCAGTATTTT. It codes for CASSLITSGASTDTQYF.

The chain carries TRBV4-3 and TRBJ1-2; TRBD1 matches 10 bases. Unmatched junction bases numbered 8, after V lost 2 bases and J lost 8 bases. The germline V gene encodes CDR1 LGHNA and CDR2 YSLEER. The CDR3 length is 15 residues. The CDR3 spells CASSQPDRGLEGYTF. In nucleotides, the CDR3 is TGCGCCAGCAGCCAACCAGACAGGGGGCTAGAAGGCTACACCTTC.

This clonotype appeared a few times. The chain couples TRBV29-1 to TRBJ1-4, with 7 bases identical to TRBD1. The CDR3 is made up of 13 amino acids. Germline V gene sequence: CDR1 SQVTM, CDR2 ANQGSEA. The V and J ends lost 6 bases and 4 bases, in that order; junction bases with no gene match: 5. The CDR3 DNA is TGCAGCGTCTCCGGGACAGTTAATGAAAAACTGTTTTTT. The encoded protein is CSVSGTVNEKLFF.

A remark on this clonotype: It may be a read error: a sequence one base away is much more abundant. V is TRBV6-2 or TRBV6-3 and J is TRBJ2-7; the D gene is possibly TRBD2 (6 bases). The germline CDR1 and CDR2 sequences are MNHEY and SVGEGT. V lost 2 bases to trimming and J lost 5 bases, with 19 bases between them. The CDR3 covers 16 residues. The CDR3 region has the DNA TGTGCCAGCAGTTACCCGCGGGGTTCAGTGCGGGACGAGCAGTACTTC. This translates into CASSYPRGSVRDEQYF.

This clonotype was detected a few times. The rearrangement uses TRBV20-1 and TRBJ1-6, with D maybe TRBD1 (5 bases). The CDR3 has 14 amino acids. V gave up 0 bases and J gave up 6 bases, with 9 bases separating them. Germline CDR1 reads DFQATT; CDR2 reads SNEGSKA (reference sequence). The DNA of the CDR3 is TGCAGTGCTAGAGATGAGGGGCCTAATTCACCCCTCCACTTT. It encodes CSARDEGPNSPLHF.

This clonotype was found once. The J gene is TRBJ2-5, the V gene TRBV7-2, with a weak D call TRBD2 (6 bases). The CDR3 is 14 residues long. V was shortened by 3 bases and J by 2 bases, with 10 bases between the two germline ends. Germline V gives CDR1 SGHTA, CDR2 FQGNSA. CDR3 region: CASSLRGKQETQYF. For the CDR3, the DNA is TGTGCCAGCAGCTTGCGGGGCAAGCAAGAGACCCAGTACTTC.

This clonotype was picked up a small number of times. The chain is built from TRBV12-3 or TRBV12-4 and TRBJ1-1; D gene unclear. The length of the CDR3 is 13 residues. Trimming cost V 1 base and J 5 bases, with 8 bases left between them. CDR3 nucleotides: TGTGCCAGCAGTTTAGGGCGTTTGACTGAAGCTTTCTTT. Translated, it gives CASSLGRLTEAFF.

The CDR3 is CSARYGKGGNQPQHF. The CDR3 region has the DNA TGCAGTGCTAGGTACGGAAAAGGGGGCAATCAGCCCCAGCATTTT. The chain links TRBV20-1 to TRBJ1-5; a weak D match, TRBD1 (5 bases). The CDR3 is 15 residues long. Per the germline V gene, CDR1 is DFQATT and CDR2 is SNEGSKA (reference sequence). V shed 3 bases and J shed 2 bases, with 14 bases lying between them.

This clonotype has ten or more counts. DNA of the CDR3: TGTGCCACCAGCAGAGGCTTTGGTACGCAGTATTTT. Amino acids: CATSRGFGTQYF. This chain connects TRBV15 to TRBJ2-3; unclear D gene. The CDR3 contains 12 residues. From germline, CDR1 is LNHNV and CDR2 YYDKDF (reference sequence). V gave up 1 base and J gave up 8 bases, with 7 bases separating them.

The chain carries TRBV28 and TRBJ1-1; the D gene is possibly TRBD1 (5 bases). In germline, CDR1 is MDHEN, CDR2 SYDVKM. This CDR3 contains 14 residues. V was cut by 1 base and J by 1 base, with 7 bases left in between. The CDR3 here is CASSLSRENTEAFF. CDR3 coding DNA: TGTGCCAGCAGTTTATCCAGGGAGAACACTGAAGCTTTCTTT.

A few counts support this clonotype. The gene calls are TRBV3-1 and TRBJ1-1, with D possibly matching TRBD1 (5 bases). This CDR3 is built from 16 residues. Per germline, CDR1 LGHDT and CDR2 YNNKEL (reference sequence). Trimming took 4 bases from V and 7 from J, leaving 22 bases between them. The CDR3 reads CASSPSPRARGGEAFF. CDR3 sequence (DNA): TGTGCCAGCAGCCCCAGTCCCCGGGCCCGCGGGGGTGAAGCTTTCTTT.

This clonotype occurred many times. The CDR3: CASRPVGGRYRDTQYF. The CDR3 DNA reads TGTGCCAGCAGACCGGTCGGGGGGCGATATAGAGATACGCAGTATTTT. The chain links TRBV12-3 or TRBV12-4 to TRBJ2-3; D is perhaps TRBD2 (7 bases). This CDR3 spans 16 amino acids. Trimming took off 6 bases at V and 5 bases at J, with 21 bases between the two ends.

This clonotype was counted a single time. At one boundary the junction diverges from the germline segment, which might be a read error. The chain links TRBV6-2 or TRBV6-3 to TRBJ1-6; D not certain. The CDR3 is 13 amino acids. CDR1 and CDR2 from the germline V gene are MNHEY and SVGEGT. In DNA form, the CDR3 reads TGTGCCAGCGGTGGCAGAGTGAATTCACCACTCCACTTT. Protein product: CASGGRVNSPLHF.

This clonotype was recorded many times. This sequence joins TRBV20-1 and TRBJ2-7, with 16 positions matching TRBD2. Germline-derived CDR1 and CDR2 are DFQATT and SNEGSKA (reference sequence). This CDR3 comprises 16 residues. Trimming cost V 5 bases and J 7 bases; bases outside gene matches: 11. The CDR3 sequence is CSAVPPGLAGGQEQYF. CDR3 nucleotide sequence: TGCAGTGCTGTTCCACCGGGACTAGCGGGGGGGCAAGAGCAGTACTTC.

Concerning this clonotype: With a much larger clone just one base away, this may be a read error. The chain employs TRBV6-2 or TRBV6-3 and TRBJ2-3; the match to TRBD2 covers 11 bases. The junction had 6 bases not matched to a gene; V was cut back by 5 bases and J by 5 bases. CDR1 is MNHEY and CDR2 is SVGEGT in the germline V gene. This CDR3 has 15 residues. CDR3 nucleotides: TGTGCCAGCAGTCCACTAGCGGGGGCCAAAGATACGCAGTATTTT. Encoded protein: CASSPLAGAKDTQYF.

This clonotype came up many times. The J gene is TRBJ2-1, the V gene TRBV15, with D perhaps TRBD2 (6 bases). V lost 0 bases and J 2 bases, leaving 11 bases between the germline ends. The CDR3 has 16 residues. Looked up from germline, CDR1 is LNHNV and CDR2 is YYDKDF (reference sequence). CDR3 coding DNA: TGTGCCACCAGCAGAGAGGGGGGAGAGACCTACAATGAGCAGTTCTTC. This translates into CATSREGGETYNEQFF. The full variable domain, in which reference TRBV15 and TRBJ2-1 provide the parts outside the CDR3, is DAMVIQNPRYQVTQFGKPVTLSCSQTLNHNVMYWYQQKSSQAPKLLFHYYDKDFNNEADTPDNFQSRRPNTSFCFLDIRSPGLGDTAMYLCATSREGGETYNEQFFGPGTRLTVL.

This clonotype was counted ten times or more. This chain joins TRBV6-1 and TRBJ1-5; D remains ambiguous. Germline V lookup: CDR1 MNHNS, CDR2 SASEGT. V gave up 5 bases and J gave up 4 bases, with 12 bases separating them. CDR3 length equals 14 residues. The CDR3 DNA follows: TGTGCCAGCAGTCCCTGGGGAGGGAATCAGCCCCAGCATTTT. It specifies CASSPWGGNQPQHF.

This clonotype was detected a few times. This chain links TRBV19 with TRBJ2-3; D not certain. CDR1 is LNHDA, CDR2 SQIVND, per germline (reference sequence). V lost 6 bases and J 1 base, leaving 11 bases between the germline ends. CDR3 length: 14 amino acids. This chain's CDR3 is CASSTGSGTDTQYF. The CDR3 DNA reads TGTGCCAGTAGCACTGGCTCTGGCACAGATACGCAGTATTTT.

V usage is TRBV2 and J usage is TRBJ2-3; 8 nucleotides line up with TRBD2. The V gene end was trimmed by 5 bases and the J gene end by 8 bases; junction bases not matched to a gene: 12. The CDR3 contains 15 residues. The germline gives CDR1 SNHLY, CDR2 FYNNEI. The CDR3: CASSPGTRKSATQYF. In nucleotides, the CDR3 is TGTGCCAGCAGTCCCGGGACTAGGAAATCCGCTACGCAGTATTTT.

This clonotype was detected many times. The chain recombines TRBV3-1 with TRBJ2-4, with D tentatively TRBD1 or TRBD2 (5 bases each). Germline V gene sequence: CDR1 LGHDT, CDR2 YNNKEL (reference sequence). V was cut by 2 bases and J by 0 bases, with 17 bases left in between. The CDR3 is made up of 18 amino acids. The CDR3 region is CASSQRLDSGVAKNIQYF. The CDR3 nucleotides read TGTGCCAGCAGCCAACGACTCGACAGCGGTGTAGCCAAAAACATTCAGTACTTC.

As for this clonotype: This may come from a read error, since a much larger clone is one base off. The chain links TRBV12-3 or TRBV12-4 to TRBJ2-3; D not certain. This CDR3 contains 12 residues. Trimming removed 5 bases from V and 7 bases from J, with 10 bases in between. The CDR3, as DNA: TGTGCCAGCAGTGAGAGGCTTAATACGCAGTATTTT. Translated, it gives CASSERLNTQYF.

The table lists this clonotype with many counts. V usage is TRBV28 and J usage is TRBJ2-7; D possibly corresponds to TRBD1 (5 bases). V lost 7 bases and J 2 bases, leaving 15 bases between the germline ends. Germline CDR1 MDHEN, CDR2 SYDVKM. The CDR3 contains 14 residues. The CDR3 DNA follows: TGTGCCAGCATACCAGGGTTTGGAACCTACGAGCAGTACTTC. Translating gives CASIPGFGTYEQYF.

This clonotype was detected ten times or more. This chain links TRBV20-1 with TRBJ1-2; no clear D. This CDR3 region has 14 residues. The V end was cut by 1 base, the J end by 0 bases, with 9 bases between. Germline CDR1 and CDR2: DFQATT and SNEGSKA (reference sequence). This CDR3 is CSARGARTNYGYTF. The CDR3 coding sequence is TGCAGTGCTAGAGGAGCCAGGACTAACTATGGCTACACCTTC.

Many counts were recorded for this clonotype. CDR3 region: CASSPSVGYEQYF. DNA of the CDR3: TGTGCCAGCAGCCCTTCGGTAGGGTACGAGCAGTACTTC. This chain joins TRBV7-9 and TRBJ2-7; D not resolved. V was trimmed by 5 bases and J by 4 bases, leaving 12 bases between them. Germline CDR1 reads SEHNR; CDR2 reads FQNEAQ (reference sequence). The CDR3 totals 13 residues.